This entry is about one T cell receptor (beta chain). TCRdb processed the RT-PCR reads anew with MiXCR; each CDR3 protein has one entry. Among 710,000 or so distinct CDR3 sequences listed, 15% to 17% were seen once. These data belong to a study of response to subunit inactivated influenza vaccine. This CDR3 is built from 15 residues. CDR1 is SGHRS and CDR2 is YFSETQ in the germline V gene. The V gene end was trimmed by 0 bases and the J gene end by 7 bases; junction bases not matched to a gene: 6. This receptor was obtained from a man aged 50-59 years who received an inactivated influenza vaccine. The V and J genes are TRBV5-1 and TRBJ1-4; 7 bases are a match to TRBD1. The specimen was PBMCs from blood, collected about 12 days after vaccination. CDR3 bases: TGCGCCAGCAGCTTGGCCGGACAGGTCGCTGAAAAACTGTTTTTT. It translates to CASSLAGQVAEKLFF.